A selection of T cell receptor beta chains follows, all from one sample in a study of shared clonotypes between healthy human individuals. Some clones are missing from TCRdb's copy, which holds only in-frame ones; the method was immunoSEQ multiplex PCR. In the table there are about 1 million clones, 60% to 80% of which are singletons. The specimen was memory CD4+ T cells sorted from blood. Source of these receptors: a man aged 18 to 30 in good health. Each CDR3 is given with its conserved first and last residue. D genes are given only for firm matches. For some rows the clone size is stated as once, few or many, or as a class when expanded; others skip it.

D: TRBD2; J: TRBJ2-3; size: NA; V: TRBV29-1; DNA: TGCAGCGCCGTAGCCCCTAGCGGGGGCCTTGGCTGGGATACGCAGTATTTT; CDR3: CSAVAPSGGLGWDTQYF
D: TRBD2; J: TRBJ2-5; size: NA; V: TRBV27; DNA: TGTGCCAGCAGTGTCTGGGGGGGAGGAGAGACCCAGTACTTC; CDR3: CASSVWGGGETQYF
D: TRBD2; J: TRBJ2-5; size: NA; V: TRBV7-9; DNA: TGTGCCAGCAGCTTAAGACTAGCGGGAAAAGAGACCCAGTACTTC; CDR3: CASSLRLAGKETQYF
D: NA; J: TRBJ2-1; size: few; V: TRBV19; DNA: TGTGCCAGTAGTACCCGGGGGAATGCCTACAATGAGCAGTTCTTC; CDR3: CASSTRGNAYNEQFF
D: NA; J: TRBJ2-7; size: NA; V: TRBV7-2; DNA: TGTGCCAGCAGCTTACTGGAGAGGGGAGAGCAGTACTTC; CDR3: CASSLLERGEQYF
D: NA; J: TRBJ1-2; size: few; V: TRBV19; DNA: TGTGCCAGTACTAATGGGGCAGGGGAAGGCTACACCTTC; CDR3: CASTNGAGEGYTF
D: TRBD2; J: TRBJ2-5; size: NA; V: TRBV28; DNA: TGTGCCAGCAGCGACGGGGGGTTAGAGACCCAGTACTTC; CDR3: CASSDGGLETQYF
D: NA; J: TRBJ2-1; size: NA; V: TRBV6-1; DNA: TGTGCCAGCAGTGGATGGCAGGCCACTCGTAATGAGCAGTTCTTC; CDR3: CASSGWQATRNEQFF
D: NA; J: TRBJ2-1; size: NA; V: TRBV7-7; DNA: TGTGCTAGCAGCTTAGGTGGGTCCCACAATGAGCAGTTCTTC; CDR3: CASSLGGSHNEQFF
D: NA; J: TRBJ2-7; size: NA; V: TRBV6-1; DNA: TGTGCCAGCAGTGATACCGAATACTCCTACGAGCAGTACTTC; CDR3: CASSDTEYSYEQYF
D: NA; J: TRBJ1-4; size: few; V: TRBV5-5; DNA: TGTGCCAGCAGCTCCCAGATACCCGGACAGCGTGCAACTAATGAAAAACTGTTTTTT; CDR3: CASSSQIPGQRATNEKLFF
D: NA; J: TRBJ1-4; size: NA; V: TRBV20-1; DNA: TGCAGTGCTGGGGGAGGGAAACTGTTTTTT; CDR3: CSAGGGKLFF
D: NA; J: TRBJ1-2; size: NA; V: TRBV7-8; DNA: TGTGCCAGCAGCTTAGAAGTTCCAGGGAGGAATGGCTACACCTTC; CDR3: CASSLEVPGRNGYTF
D: TRBD1; J: TRBJ2-2; size: NA; V: TRBV5-4; DNA: TGTGCCAGCAGCAACAGGGGAAAGGTAGCCGGGGAGCTGTTTTTT; CDR3: CASSNRGKVAGELFF
D: TRBD2; J: TRBJ2-3; size: NA; V: TRBV9; DNA: TGTGCCAGCAGCGAACGACTAGCGGGAGTTACAGATACGCAGTATTTT; CDR3: CASSERLAGVTDTQYF
D: TRBD2; J: TRBJ2-2; size: NA; V: TRBV5-1; DNA: TGCGCCAGCAGCTCAAACGTCATAGCGGGAGCATTGGGCGGGGAGCTGTTTTTT; CDR3: CASSSNVIAGALGGELFF
D: NA; J: TRBJ1-5; size: NA; V: TRBV18; DNA: TGTGCCAGCTCACCCGGCAGCAATCAGCCCCAGCATTTT; CDR3: CASSPGSNQPQHF
D: NA; J: TRBJ2-1; size: NA; V: TRBV20-1; DNA: TGCAGTGCTCAGGGCTACAATGAGCAGTTCTTC; CDR3: CSAQGYNEQFF
D: TRBD1; J: TRBJ2-1; size: NA; V: TRBV4-1; DNA: TGCGCCAGCAGCCCCTGGGACAGGGGCTCCTACAATGAGCAGTTCTTC; CDR3: CASSPWDRGSYNEQFF
D: TRBD2; J: TRBJ2-2; size: NA; V: TRBV27; DNA: TGTGCCAGCAGTTCCGGACTGCCTCTACTAGCGGGGGGCCGGGAGCTGTTTTTT; CDR3: CASSSGLPLLAGGRELFF